The 8 T cell receptor beta chains in this list originate from one sample, sequenced in a study of OX40 agonist ivuxolimab in advanced cancers. Using immunoSEQ multiplex PCR, the repertoire was profiled, and TCRdb retains in-frame clones only, with some absent. The data hold approximately 84,000 clones, with roughly 84% observed a single time. The material was CD4+ or CD8+ T cells sorted from blood, obtained in a trial of the OX40 agonist ivuxolimab. These receptors originate from an adult with an advanced solid tumor such as melanoma, head and neck, liver or kidney cancer.

The chain recombines TRBV9 with TRBJ2-3; D remains ambiguous. V was trimmed by 0 bases and J by 0 bases, leaving 11 bases between them. The germline CDR1 and CDR2 sequences are SGDLS and YYNGEE. The CDR3 has 16 residues. The CDR3 DNA sequence: TGTGCCAGCAGCGTAGGCGTTAGCCCTAGCACAGATACGCAGTATTTT. Translation gives CASSVGVSPSTDTQYF. Full variable domain (rest looked up from reference TRBV9 and TRBJ2-3): DSGVTQTPKHLITATGQRVTLRCSPRSGDLSVYWYQQSLDQGLQFLIQYYNGEERAKGNILERFSAQQFPDLHSELNLSSLELGDSALYFCASSVGVSPSTDTQYFGPGTRLTVL.

This clone was counted between two and nine times. The chain links TRBV28 to TRBJ2-1, with 8 positions matching TRBD2. The CDR3 loop spans 15 amino acids. V shed 6 bases, J shed 4 bases, and the junction held 8 bases outside the gene matches. From germline, CDR1 is MDHEN and CDR2 SYDVKM. The CDR3 DNA follows: TGTGCCAGCAGAAAGGTAGCGGGGATATACAATGAGCAGTTCTTC. Its protein product is CASRKVAGIYNEQFF.

The genes are TRBV13 and TRBJ1-2, with TRBD1 identical over 7 bases. Germline V lookup: CDR1 PRHDT, CDR2 FYEKMQ (reference sequence). CDR3 size: 14 residues. J gave up 3 bases and V 5 bases, and 6 bases lay outside the gene matches. The CDR3, as DNA: TGTGCCAGCAGCCCGACAGGGATGGACTATGGCTACACCTTC. Its translation is CASSPTGMDYGYTF.

The chain is built from TRBV9 and TRBJ1-1; D gene unclear. The germline CDR1 and CDR2 sequences are SGDLS and YYNGEE. V shed 0 bases and J shed 1 base, with 4 bases lying between them. The CDR3 has 13 amino acids. CDR3 in DNA: TGTGCCAGCAGCGTAGAGGAGAACACTGAAGCTTTCTTT. The encoded protein is CASSVEENTEAFF.

V gene TRBV7-3 combines with J gene TRBJ2-1; D remains unclear. The V end was cut by 1 base, the J end by 7 bases, with 5 bases between. Germline loops: CDR1 SGHTA, CDR2 FQGTGA. The CDR3 totals 12 residues. In DNA, the CDR3 is TGTGCCAGCAGCTTAATCGGGAATGAGCAGTTCTTC. Encoded protein: CASSLIGNEQFF.

The V gene is TRBV5-8, the J gene TRBJ2-4; tentative D call: TRBD2 (6 bases). The CDR3 sequence is 18 residues long. Germline lookup yields CDR1 SGHTS and CDR2 YDEGEE. The V and J ends lost 0 bases and 2 bases respectively, with 18 bases between them. The CDR3 DNA reads as TGTGCCAGCAGCTTGGGGTGGCGGCGGGGTTCGACCAAAAACATTCAGTACTTC. It is translated as CASSLGWRRGSTKNIQYF.

The rearrangement uses TRBV6-5 and TRBJ2-7; maybe TRBD1 (7 bases). The germline V gene has CDR1 MNHEY and CDR2 SVGAGI. V was trimmed by 4 bases and J by 1 base, leaving 14 bases between them. This CDR3 contains 15 residues. Here the CDR3 reads CASSLQGGQSYEQYV. CDR3 DNA sequence: TGTGCCAGCAGTTTGCAGGGGGGACAATCCTACGAGCAGTACGTC.

The chain employs TRBV29-1 and TRBJ1-2; D ambiguous. V was shortened by 5 bases and J by 7 bases, with 11 bases between the two germline ends. CDR3 length: 11 amino acids. CDR1 is SQVTM and CDR2 is ANQGSEA in the germline V gene. CDR3 loop: CSVSPGFGYTF. CDR3 nucleotides: TGCAGCGTTTCCCCCGGGTTTGGCTACACCTTC.